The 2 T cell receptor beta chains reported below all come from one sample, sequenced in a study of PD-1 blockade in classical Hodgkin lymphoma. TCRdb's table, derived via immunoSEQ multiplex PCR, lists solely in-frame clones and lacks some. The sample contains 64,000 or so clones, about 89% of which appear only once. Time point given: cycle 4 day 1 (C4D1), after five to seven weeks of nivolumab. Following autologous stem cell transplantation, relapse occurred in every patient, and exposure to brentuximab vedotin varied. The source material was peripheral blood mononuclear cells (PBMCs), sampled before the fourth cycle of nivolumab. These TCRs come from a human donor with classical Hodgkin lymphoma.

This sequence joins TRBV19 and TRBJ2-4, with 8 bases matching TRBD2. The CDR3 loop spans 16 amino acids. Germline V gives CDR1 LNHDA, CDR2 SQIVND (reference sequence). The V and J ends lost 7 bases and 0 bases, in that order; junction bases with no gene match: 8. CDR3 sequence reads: CASTTGGVLAKNIQYF. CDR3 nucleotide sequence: TGTGCCAGTACCACGGGGGGGGTTTTAGCCAAAAACATTCAGTACTTC.

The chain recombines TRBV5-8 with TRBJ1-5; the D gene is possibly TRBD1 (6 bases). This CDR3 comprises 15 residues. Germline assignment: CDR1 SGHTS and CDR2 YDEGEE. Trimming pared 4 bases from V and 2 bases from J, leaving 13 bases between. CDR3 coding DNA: TGTGCCAGCAGCCAAGTCAGGGGTGGCAATCAGCCCCAGCATTTT. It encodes CASSQVRGGNQPQHF.